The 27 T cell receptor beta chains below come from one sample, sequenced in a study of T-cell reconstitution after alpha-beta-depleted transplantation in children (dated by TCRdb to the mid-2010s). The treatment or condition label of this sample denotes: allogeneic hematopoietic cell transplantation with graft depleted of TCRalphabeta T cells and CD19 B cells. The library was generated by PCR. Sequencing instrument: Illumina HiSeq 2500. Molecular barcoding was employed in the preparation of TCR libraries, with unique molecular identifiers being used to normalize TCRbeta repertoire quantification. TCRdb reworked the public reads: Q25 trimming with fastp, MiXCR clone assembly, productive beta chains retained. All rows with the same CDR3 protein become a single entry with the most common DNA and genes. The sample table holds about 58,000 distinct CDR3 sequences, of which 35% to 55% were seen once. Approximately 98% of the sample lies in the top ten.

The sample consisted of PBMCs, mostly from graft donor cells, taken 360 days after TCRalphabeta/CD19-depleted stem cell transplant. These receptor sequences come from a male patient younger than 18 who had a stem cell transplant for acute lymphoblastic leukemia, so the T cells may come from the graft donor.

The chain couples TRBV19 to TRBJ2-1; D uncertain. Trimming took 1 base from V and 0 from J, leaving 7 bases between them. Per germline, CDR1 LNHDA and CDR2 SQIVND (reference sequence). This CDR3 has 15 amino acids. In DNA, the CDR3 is TGTGCCAGTAGTATAGGCTGGAGCTCCTACAATGAGCAGTTCTTC. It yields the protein CASSIGWSSYNEQFF.

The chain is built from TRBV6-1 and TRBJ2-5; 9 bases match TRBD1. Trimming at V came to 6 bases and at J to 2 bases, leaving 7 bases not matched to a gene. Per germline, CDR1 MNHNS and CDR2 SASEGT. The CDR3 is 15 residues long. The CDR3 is CASRRDRVKQETQYF. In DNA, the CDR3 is TGTGCCAGCAGGAGGGACAGGGTGAAACAAGAGACCCAGTACTTC.

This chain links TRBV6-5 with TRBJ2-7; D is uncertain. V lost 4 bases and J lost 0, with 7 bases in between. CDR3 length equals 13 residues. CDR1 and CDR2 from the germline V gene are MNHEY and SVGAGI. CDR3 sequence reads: CASSFSVSYEQYF. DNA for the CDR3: TGTGCCAGCAGTTTCTCCGTCTCCTACGAGCAGTACTTC.

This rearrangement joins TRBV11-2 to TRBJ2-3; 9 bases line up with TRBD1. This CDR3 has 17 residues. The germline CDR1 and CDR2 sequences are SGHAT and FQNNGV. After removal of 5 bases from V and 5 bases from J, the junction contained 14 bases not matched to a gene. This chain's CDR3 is CASSPTGQGRKGDTQYF. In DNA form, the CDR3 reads TGTGCCAGCAGCCCAACCGGACAGGGGAGGAAGGGAGATACGCAGTATTTT.

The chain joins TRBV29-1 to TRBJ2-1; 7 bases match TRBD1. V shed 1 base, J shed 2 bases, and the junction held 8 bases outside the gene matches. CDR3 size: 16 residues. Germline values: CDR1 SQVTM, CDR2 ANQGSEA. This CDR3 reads CSVEGQGDLPYNEQFF. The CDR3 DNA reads TGCAGCGTTGAAGGGCAGGGGGATCTTCCCTACAATGAGCAGTTCTTC.

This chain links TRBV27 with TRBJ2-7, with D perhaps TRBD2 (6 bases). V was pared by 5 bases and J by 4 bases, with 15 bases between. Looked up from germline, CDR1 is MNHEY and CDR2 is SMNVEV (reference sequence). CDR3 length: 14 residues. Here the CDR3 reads CASSPLSGGYEQYF. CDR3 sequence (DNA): TGTGCCAGCAGTCCTCTTTCTGGGGGGTACGAGCAGTACTTC.

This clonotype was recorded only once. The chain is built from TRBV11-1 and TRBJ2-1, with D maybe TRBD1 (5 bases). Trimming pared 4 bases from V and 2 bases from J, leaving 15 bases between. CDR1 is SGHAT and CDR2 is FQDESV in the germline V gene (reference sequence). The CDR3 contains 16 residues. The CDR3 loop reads CASSSESEGAYNEQFF. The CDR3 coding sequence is TGTGCCAGCAGCTCCGAAAGTGAAGGGGCCTACAATGAGCAGTTCTTC.

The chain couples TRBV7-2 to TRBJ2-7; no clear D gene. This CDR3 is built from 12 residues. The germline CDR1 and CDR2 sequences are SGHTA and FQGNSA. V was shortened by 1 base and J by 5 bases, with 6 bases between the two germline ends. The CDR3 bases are TGTGCCAGCAGCTTAGGGAACGACGAGCAGTACTTC. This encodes CASSLGNDEQYF.

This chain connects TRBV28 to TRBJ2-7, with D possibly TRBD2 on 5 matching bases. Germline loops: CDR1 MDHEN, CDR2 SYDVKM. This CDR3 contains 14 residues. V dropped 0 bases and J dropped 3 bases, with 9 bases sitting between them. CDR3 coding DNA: TGTGCCAGCAGTTTATGGCGCGGGCACTACGAGCAGTACTTC. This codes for CASSLWRGHYEQYF.

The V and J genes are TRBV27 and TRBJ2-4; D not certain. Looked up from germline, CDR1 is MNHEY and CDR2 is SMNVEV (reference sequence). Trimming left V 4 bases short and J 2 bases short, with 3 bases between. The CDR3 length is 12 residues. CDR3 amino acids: CASSCSKNIQYF. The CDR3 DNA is TGTGCCAGCAGTTGTTCCAAAAACATTCAGTACTTC.

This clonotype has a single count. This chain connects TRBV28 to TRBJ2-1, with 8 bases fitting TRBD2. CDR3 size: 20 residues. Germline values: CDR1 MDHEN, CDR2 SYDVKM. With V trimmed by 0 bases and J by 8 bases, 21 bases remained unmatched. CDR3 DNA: TGTGCCAGCAGTTTATGCCGGGAGGGAGAGCCTACTATGTGGGCGGATGAGCAGTTCTTC. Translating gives CASSLCREGEPTMWADEQFF.

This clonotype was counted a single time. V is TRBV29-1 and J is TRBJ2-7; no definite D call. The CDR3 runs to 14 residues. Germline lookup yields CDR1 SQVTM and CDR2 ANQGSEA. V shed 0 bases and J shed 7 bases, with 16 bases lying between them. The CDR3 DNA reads TGCAGCGTTGAAGAGGTCTCCAACTACTATGAGCAGTACTTC. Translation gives CSVEEVSNYYEQYF.

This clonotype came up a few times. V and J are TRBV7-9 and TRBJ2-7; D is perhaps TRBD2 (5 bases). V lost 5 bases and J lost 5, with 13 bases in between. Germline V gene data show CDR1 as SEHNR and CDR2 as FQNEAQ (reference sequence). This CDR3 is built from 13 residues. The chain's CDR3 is CASSPFIGDEQYF. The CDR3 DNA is TGTGCCAGCAGCCCGTTTATCGGGGACGAGCAGTACTTC.

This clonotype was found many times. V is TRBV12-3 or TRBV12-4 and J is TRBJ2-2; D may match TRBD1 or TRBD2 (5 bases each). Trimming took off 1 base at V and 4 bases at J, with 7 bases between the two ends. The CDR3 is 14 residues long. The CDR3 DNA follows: TGTGCCAGCAGTTTAGAGGGGAGCACCGGGGAGCTGTTTTTT. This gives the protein CASSLEGSTGELFF.

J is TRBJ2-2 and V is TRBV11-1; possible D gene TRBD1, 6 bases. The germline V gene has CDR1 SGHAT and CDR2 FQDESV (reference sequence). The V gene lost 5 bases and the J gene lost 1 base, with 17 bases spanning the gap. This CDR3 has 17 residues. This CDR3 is CASSPPPGRGNTGELFF. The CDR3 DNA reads TGTGCCAGCAGCCCCCCGCCGGGCAGGGGGAACACCGGGGAGCTGTTTTTT.

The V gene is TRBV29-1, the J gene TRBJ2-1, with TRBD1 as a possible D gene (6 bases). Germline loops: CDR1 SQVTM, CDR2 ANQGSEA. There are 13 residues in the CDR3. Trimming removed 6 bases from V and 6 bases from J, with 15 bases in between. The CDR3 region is CSVANRDLNEQFF. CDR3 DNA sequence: TGCAGCGTCGCAAACAGGGATCTCAATGAGCAGTTCTTC.

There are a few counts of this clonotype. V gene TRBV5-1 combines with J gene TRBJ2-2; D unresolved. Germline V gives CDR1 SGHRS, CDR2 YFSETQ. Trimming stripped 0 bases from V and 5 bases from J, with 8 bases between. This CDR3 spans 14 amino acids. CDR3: CASSLDWGTGELFF. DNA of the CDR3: TGCGCCAGCAGCTTGGATTGGGGAACCGGGGAGCTGTTTTTT.

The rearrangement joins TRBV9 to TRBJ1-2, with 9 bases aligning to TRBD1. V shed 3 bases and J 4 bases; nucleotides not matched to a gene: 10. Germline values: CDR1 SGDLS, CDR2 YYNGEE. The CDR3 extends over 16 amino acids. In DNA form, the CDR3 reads TGTGCCAGCAGCGCCTCTAAGGGACAGGGCCCCTATGGCTACACCTTC. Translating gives CASSASKGQGPYGYTF.

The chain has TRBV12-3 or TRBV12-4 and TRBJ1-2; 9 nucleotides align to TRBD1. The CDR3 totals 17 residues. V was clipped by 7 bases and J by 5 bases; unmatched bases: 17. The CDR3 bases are TGTGCCAGCACCACAGGCTACAGGGGGCAGCGGACGTATGGCTACACCTTC. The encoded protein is CASTTGYRGQRTYGYTF.

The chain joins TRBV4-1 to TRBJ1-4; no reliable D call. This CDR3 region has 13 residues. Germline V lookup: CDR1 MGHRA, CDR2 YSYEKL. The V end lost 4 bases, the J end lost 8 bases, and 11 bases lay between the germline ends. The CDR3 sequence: CASSLALGEKLFF. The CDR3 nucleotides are TGCGCCAGCAGCCTCGCTCTAGGGGAAAAACTGTTTTTT.

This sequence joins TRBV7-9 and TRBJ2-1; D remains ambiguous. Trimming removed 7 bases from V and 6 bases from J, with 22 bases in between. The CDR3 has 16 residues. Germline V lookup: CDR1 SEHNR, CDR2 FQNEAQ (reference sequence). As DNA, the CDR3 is TGTGCCAGCACCCCCCAAAGGGTACCGCCTTTCAATGAGCAGTTCTTC. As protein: CASTPQRVPPFNEQFF.

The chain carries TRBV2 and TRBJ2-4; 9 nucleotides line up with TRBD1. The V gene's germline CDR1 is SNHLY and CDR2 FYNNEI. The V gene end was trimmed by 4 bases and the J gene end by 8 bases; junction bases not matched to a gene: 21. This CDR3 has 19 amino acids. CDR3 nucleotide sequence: TGTGCCAGCAGTGGGGGGCCGGGACAGGGAGGACTCCTGACCGACATTCAGTACTTC. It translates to CASSGGPGQGGLLTDIQYF.

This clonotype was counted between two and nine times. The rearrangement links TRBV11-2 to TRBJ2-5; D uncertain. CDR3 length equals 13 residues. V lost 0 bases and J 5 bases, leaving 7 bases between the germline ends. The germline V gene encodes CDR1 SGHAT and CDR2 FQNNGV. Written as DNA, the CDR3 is TGTGCCAGCAGCTTAGATTTGGGGGAGACCCAGTACTTC. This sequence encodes CASSLDLGETQYF.

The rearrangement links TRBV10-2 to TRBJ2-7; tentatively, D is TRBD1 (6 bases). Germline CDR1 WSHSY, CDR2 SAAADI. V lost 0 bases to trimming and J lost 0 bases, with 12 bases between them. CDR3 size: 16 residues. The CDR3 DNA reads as TGCGCCAGCAGTGAGTCGAACAGGGCGATCTCCTACGAGCAGTACTTC. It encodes CASSESNRAISYEQYF.

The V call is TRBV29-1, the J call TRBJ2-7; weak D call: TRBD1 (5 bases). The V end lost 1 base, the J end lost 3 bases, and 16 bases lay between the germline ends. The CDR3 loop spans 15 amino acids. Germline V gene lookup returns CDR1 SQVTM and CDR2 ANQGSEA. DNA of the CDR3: TGCAGCGTTGAAGTGGCCCGGAAAGGGGACTACGAGCAGTACTTC. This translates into CSVEVARKGDYEQYF.

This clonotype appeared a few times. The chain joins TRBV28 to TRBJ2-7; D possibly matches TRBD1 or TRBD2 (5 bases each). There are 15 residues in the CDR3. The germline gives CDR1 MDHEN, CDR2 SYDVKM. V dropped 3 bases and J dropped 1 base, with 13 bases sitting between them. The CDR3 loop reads CASSFRGVASYEQYF. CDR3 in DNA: TGTGCCAGCAGTTTCAGAGGGGTAGCTTCCTACGAGCAGTACTTC.

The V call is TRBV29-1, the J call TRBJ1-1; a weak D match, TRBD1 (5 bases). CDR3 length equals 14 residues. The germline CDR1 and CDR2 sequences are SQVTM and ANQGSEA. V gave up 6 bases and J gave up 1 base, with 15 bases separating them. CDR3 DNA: TGCAGCGTGGGGGAAGGATCGGGGAACACTGAAGCTTTCTTT. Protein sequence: CSVGEGSGNTEAFF. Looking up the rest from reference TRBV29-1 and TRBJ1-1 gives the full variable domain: SAVISQKPSRDICQRGTSLTIQCQVDSQVTMMFWYRQQPGQSLTLIATANQGSEATYESGFVIDKFPISRPNLTFSTLTVSNMSPEDSSIYLCSVGEGSGNTEAFFGQGTRLTVV.